This TCR beta chain was retrieved from a study of tumor-infiltrating lymphocytes in localized non-small cell lung cancer. The method was immunoSEQ multiplex PCR; TCRdb's version includes in-frame clones alone and lacks a portion of them. The table includes 25,000 or so clones, about two thirds detected once. Germline CDR1 reads SGDLS; CDR2 reads YYNGEE. Trimming shortened V by 0 bases and J by 6 bases, and 13 bases separated the two germline ends. CDR3 length equals 15 residues. This receptor was obtained from a human donor with non-small cell lung cancer. Sequenced: lung tumor tissue. The chain recombines TRBV9 with TRBJ2-1; TRBD2 might be the D (5 bases). The CDR3 loop is CASSVGGIPANEQFF. DNA of the CDR3: TGTGCCAGCAGCGTAGGAGGGATTCCCGCCAATGAGCAGTTCTTC. Looking up the rest from reference TRBV9 and TRBJ2-1 gives the full variable domain: DSGVTQTPKHLITATGQRVTLRCSPRSGDLSVYWYQQSLDQGLQFLIQYYNGEERAKGNILERFSAQQFPDLHSELNLSSLELGDSALYFCASSVGGIPANEQFFGPGTRLTVL.